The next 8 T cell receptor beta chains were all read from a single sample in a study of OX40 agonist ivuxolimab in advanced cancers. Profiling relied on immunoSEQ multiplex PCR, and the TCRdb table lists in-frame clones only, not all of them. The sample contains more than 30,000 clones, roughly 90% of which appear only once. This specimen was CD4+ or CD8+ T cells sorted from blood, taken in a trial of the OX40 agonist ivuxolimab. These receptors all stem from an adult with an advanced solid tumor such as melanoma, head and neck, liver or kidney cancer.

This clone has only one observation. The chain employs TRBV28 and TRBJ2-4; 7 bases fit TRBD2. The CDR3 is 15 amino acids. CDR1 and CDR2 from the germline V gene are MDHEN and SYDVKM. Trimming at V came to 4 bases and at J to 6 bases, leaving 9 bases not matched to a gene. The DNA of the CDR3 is TGTGCCAGCAGTTCCCCGGCGGGAGCGGGAAACATTCAGTACTTC. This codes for CASSSPAGAGNIQYF.

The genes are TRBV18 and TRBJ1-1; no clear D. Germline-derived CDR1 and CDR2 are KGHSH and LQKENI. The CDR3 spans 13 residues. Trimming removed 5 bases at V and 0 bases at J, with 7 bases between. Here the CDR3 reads CASSTDLNTEAFF. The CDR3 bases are TGTGCCAGCTCAACGGACCTGAACACTGAAGCTTTCTTT.

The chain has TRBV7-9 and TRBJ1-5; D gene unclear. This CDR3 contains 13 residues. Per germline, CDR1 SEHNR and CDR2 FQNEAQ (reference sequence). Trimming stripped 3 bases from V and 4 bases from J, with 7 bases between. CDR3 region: CASSLGTNQPQHF. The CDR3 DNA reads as TGTGCCAGCAGCTTGGGCACTAATCAGCCCCAGCATTTT.

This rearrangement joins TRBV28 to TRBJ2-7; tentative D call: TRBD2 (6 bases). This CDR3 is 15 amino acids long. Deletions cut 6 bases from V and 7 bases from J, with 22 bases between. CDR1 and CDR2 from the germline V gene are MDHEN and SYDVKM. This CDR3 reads CASRPWRNTAGEQYF. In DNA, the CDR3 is TGTGCCAGCAGACCTTGGAGGAACACGGCGGGGGAGCAGTACTTC. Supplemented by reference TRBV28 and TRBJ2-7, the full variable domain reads DVKVTQSSRYLVKRTGEKVFLECVQDMDHENMFWYRQDPGLGLRLIYFSYDVKMKEKGDIPEGYSVSREKKERFSLILESASTNQTSMYLCASRPWRNTAGEQYFGPGTRLTVT.

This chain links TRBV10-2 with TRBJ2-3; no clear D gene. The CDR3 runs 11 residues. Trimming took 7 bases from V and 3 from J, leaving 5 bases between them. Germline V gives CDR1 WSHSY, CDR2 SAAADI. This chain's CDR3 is CASKVTDTQYF. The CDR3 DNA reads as TGCGCCAGCAAAGTTACAGATACGCAGTATTTT.

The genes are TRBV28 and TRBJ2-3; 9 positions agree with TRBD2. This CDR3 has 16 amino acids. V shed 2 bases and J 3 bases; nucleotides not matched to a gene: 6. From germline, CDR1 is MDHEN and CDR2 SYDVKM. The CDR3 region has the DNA TGTGCCAGCAGTTTAGGGACTAGCAGGAATACAGATACGCAGTATTTT. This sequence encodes CASSLGTSRNTDTQYF.

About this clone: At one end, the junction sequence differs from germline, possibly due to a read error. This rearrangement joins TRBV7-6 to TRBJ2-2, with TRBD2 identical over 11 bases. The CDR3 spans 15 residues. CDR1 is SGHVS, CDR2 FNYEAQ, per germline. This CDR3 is CASSLAGGGTGELFF. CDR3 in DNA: TGTGCCAGCAGCCTAGCGGGAGGCGGCACCGGGGAGCTGTTTTTT.

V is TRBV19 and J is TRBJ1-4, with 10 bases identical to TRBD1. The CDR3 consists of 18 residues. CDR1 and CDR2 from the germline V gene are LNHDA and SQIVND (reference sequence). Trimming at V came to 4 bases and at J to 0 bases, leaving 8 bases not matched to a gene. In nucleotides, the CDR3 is TGTGCCAGTAGTACGACCGGACAGGGGGTTTCAACTAATGAAAAACTGTTTTTT. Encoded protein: CASSTTGQGVSTNEKLFF.